This entry lists 14 T cell receptor beta chains sequenced from one sample in a study of immunodeficiency. Libraries were prepared by immunoSEQ multiplex PCR; TCRdb keeps only in-frame clonotypes and omits some of them. The data contain approximately 3,100 clones, approximately 91% of them seen just once; the ten biggest clones take up around 12%. Sequenced input: CD8+ T cells from blood. The origin of the receptors is a human donor in good health.

V usage is TRBV5-1 and J usage is TRBJ2-3; the match to TRBD1 covers 8 bases. Germline loops: CDR1 SGHRS, CDR2 YFSETQ. The CDR3 consists of 14 residues. With V trimmed by 4 bases and J by 4 bases, 5 bases remained unmatched. The CDR3 reads CASSPGQGADTQYF. CDR3 nucleotides: TGCGCCAGCAGCCCAGGACAGGGCGCAGATACGCAGTATTTT.

This rearrangement joins TRBV6-4 to TRBJ1-5; D possibly corresponds to TRBD1 (5 bases). The CDR3 has 13 residues. Germline V gene sequence: CDR1 MRHNA, CDR2 SNTAGT. V was pared by 7 bases and J by 6 bases, with 13 bases between. CDR3 amino acids: CASKRGECQPQHF. The CDR3 bases are TGTGCCAGCAAGAGGGGTGAATGTCAGCCCCAGCATTTT.

The chain employs TRBV28 and TRBJ2-1; the match to TRBD2 covers 8 bases. The CDR3 runs 14 residues. The germline V gene has CDR1 MDHEN and CDR2 SYDVKM. The trim removed 2 bases at V and 8 bases at J, leaving 5 bases unmatched. The CDR3 DNA sequence: TGTGCCAGCAGTTTAGCGGGAGGCCACGATGAGCAGTTCTTC. Amino acid sequence: CASSLAGGHDEQFF. The full variable domain, its missing parts supplied by reference TRBV28 and TRBJ2-1, is DVKVTQSSRYLVKRTGEKVFLECVQDMDHENMFWYRQDPGLGLRLIYFSYDVKMKEKGDIPEGYSVSREKKERFSLILESASTNQTSMYLCASSLAGGHDEQFFGPGTRLTVL.

This sequence joins TRBV12-3 or TRBV12-4 and TRBJ2-1, with D hard to call. The CDR3 is 13 residues long. Trimming pared 0 bases from V and 3 bases from J, leaving 3 bases between. The CDR3 loop is CASSLADYNEQFF. The DNA of the CDR3 is TGTGCCAGCAGTTTAGCGGACTACAATGAGCAGTTCTTC.

This chain uses TRBV12-3 or TRBV12-4 with TRBJ1-1; D is unclear. This CDR3 has 12 amino acids. The V end was cut by 5 bases, the J end by 1 base, with 5 bases between. The CDR3 DNA is TGTGCCAGCAGTCCGGGGAACACTGAAGCTTTCTTT. Protein product: CASSPGNTEAFF.

This clone was recorded only once. The V gene is TRBV5-5, the J gene TRBJ1-1; 9 bases fit TRBD1. There are 14 residues in the CDR3. The germline gives CDR1 SGHKS, CDR2 YYEKEE (reference sequence). Trimming removed 0 bases from V and 4 bases from J; junction bases left unmatched: 1. The CDR3 sequence is CASSLGQGGTEAFF. Here the CDR3 DNA reads TGTGCCAGCAGCTTGGGACAGGGGGGCACTGAAGCTTTCTTT. The whole variable domain, remainder taken from reference TRBV5-5 and TRBJ1-1, is DAGVTQSPTHLIKTRGQQVTLRCSPISGHKSVSWYQQVLGQGPQFIFQYYEKEERGRGNFPDRFSARQFPNYSSELNVNALLLGDSALYLCASSLGQGGTEAFFGQGTRLTVV.

This clone has just one count. The chain has TRBV4-1 and TRBJ2-1; D not resolved. Germline CDR1 reads MGHRA; CDR2 reads YSYEKL. The ends were cut back, 1 base at V and 7 bases at J, with 8 bases in the middle. This CDR3 has 13 residues. The CDR3 region is CASSQGAANEQFF. The CDR3 DNA is TGCGCCAGCAGCCAAGGTGCAGCAAATGAGCAGTTCTTC.

The chain carries TRBV4-1 and TRBJ2-2; D not certain. The CDR3 extends over 15 amino acids. The V and J ends lost 4 bases and 2 bases respectively, with 11 bases between them. The germline V gene encodes CDR1 MGHRA and CDR2 YSYEKL. DNA of the CDR3: TGCGCCAGCAGCCTCCCCGGGTCCAACACCGGGGAGCTGTTTTTT. It yields the protein CASSLPGSNTGELFF.

This clone was counted a few times. The V gene is TRBV29-1, the J gene TRBJ2-1, with 8 bases that match TRBD2. V shed 7 bases and J 7 bases; nucleotides not matched to a gene: 12. The CDR3 contains 14 residues. In germline, CDR1 is SQVTM, CDR2 ANQGSEA. CDR3 amino acids: CSGTVSSGRNEQFF. The DNA of the CDR3 is TGCAGCGGAACGGTCTCTAGCGGGCGGAATGAGCAGTTCTTC.

The V call is TRBV27, the J call TRBJ2-7, with 7 bases aligning to TRBD1. With 5 bases clipped from V and 3 bases from J, the junction kept 7 bases outside the gene matches. Germline CDR1 reads MNHEY; CDR2 reads SMNVEV (reference sequence). The CDR3 runs to 14 residues. CDR3 amino acids: CASSGQDSGYEQYF. As DNA, the CDR3 is TGTGCCAGCAGTGGACAGGACAGCGGCTACGAGCAGTACTTC.

The rearrangement links TRBV5-8 to TRBJ2-7, with D unclear. The CDR3 runs 10 residues. The ends were cut back, 4 bases at V and 3 bases at J, with 2 bases in the middle. Germline values: CDR1 SGHTS, CDR2 YDEGEE. CDR3 sequence reads: CASSHYEQYF. CDR3 nucleotides: TGTGCCAGCAGCCACTACGAGCAGTACTTC. Supplemented by reference TRBV5-8 and TRBJ2-7, the full variable domain reads EAGVTQSPTHLIKTRGQQATLRCSPISGHTSVYWYQQALGLGLQFLLWYDEGEERNRGNFPPRFSGRQFPNYSSELNVNALELEDSALYLCASSHYEQYFGPGTRLTVT.

This clone was observed once. The chain carries TRBV7-6 and TRBJ2-3, with 7 bases lining up with TRBD2. Germline CDR1 SGHVS, CDR2 FNYEAQ. There are 15 residues in the CDR3. V shed 5 bases and J 2 bases; nucleotides not matched to a gene: 7. This chain's CDR3 is CASSRTSPFTDTQYF. CDR3 DNA sequence: TGTGCCAGCAGCCGGACTAGTCCATTCACAGATACGCAGTATTTT.

The table lists this clone with a count of one. The chain has TRBV23-1 and TRBJ2-1, with D unclear. TRBV23-1 is placed among ORFs of uncertain function. V was pared by 5 bases and J by 7 bases, with 21 bases between. The CDR3 covers 16 residues. The CDR3 loop is CASSSSGPLLPNEQFF. The CDR3 DNA sequence: TGCGCCAGCAGTTCATCCGGCCCCCTACTCCCGAATGAGCAGTTCTTC.

The rearrangement joins TRBV3-1 (or the pseudogene TRBV3-2) to TRBJ2-7; D is unresolved. The CDR3 length is 16 residues. Per germline, CDR1 LGHDT and CDR2 YNNKEL (reference sequence). The V gene lost 1 base and the J gene lost 4 bases, with 17 bases spanning the gap. The CDR3 coding sequence is TGTGCCAGCAGCCAAGGTTATTCGGGCTTGGGGTACGAGCAGTACTTC. It encodes CASSQGYSGLGYEQYF.